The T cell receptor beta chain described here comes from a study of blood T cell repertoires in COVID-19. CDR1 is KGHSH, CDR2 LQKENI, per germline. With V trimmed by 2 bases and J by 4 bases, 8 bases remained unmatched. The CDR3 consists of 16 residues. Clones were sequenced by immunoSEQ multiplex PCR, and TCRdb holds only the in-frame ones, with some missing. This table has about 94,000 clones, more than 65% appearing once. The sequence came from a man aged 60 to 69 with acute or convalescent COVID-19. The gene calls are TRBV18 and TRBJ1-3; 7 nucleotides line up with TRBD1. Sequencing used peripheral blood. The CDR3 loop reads CASSPIRQGTGNTIYF. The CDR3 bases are TGTGCCAGCTCACCAATTCGACAGGGTACAGGAAACACCATATATTTT.